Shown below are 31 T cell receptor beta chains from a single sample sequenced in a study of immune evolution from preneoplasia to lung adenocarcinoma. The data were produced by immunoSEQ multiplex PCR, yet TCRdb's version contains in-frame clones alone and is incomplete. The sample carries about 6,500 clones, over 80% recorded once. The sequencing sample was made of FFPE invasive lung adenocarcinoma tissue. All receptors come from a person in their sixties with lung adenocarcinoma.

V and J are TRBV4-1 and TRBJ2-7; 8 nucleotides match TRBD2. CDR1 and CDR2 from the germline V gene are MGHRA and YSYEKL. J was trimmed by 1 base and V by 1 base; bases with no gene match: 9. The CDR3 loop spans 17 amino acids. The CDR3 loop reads CASSQVTIAGMSYEQYF. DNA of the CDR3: TGCGCCAGCAGCCAAGTAACCATAGCGGGAATGTCCTACGAGCAGTACTTC.

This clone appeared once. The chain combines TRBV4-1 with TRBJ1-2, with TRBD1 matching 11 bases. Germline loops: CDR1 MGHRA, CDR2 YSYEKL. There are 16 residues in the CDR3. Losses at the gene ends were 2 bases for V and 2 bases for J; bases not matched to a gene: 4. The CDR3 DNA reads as TGCGCCAGCAGCCAAATACGGACAGGGGGCAACTATGGCTACACCTTC. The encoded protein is CASSQIRTGGNYGYTF.

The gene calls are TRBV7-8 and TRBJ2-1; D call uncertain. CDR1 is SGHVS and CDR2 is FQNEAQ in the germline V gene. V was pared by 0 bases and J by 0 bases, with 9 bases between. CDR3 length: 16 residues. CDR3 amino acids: CASSLARISSYNEQFF. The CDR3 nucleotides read TGTGCCAGCAGCTTAGCGAGGATCAGCTCCTACAATGAGCAGTTCTTC.

CDR3: CASRGLAGFKTQYF. The CDR3 DNA sequence: TGTGCCAGCAGAGGACTAGCGGGATTTAAGACCCAGTACTTC. The chain employs TRBV27 and TRBJ2-5, with 12 bases that match TRBD2. Germline CDR1 reads MNHEY; CDR2 reads SMNVEV (reference sequence). The CDR3 covers 14 residues. The V gene end was trimmed by 6 bases and the J gene end by 6 bases; junction bases not matched to a gene: 5.

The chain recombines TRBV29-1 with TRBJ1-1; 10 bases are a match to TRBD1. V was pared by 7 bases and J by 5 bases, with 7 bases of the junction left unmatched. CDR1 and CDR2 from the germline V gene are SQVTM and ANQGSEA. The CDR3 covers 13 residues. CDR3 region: CSALGQGETEAFF. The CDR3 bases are TGCAGCGCCCTAGGACAGGGGGAAACTGAAGCTTTCTTT.

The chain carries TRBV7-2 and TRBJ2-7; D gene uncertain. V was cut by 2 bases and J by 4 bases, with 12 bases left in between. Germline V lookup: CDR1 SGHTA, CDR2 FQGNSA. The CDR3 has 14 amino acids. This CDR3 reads CASSLFEMVYEQYF. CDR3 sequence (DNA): TGTGCCAGCAGCTTATTTGAGATGGTTTACGAGCAGTACTTC.

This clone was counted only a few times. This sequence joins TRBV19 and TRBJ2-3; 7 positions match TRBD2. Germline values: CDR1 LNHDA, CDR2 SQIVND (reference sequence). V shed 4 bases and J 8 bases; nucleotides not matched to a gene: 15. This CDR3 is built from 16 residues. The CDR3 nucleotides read TGTGCCAGTAGTACCACCCGGACTAGTCCTGAGGGTACGCAGTATTTT. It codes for CASSTTRTSPEGTQYF.

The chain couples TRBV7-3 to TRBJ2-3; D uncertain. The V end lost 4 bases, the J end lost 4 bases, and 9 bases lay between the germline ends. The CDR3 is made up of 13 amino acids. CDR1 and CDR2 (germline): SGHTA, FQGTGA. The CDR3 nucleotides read TGTGCCAGCAGCTCGTACGTGTCAGATACGCAGTATTTT. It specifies CASSSYVSDTQYF.

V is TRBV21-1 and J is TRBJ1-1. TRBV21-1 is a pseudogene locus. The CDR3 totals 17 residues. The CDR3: CASSKDWQRQRDQEAFF. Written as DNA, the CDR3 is TGTGCCAGCAGCAAAGATTGGCAGCGACAAAGGGATCAAGAAGCTTTCTTT.

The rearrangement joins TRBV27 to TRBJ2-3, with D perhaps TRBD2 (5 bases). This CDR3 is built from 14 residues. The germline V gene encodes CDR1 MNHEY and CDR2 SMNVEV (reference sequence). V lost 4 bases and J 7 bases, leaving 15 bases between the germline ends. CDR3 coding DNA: TGTGCCAGCAGTTCGGGCCAAGCGGTAAATACGCAGTATTTT. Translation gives CASSSGQAVNTQYF.

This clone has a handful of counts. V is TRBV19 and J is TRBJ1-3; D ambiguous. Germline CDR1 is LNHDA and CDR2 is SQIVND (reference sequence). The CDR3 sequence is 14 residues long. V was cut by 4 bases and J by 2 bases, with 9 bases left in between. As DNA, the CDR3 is TGTGCCAGTAGTAGGACTCGACCTGGAAACACCATATATTTT. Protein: CASSRTRPGNTIYF.

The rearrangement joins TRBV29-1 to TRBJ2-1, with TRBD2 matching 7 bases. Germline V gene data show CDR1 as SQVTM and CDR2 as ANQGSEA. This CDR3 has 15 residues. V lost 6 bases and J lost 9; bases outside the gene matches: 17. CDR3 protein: CSVSATKSGNGEQFF. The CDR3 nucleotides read TGCAGCGTCAGCGCGACCAAAAGCGGGAATGGTGAGCAGTTCTTC.

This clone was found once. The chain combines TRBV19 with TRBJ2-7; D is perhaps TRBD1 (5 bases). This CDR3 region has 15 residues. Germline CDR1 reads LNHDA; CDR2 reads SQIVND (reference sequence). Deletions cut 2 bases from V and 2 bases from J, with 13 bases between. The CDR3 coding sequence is TGTGCCAGTAGTATAACTCCGACAGCCACCTACGAGCAGTACTTC. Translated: CASSITPTATYEQYF.

This chain's CDR3 is CASSSYYEQYF. The CDR3 nucleotides are TGTGCCAGCAGCAGCTACTACGAGCAGTACTTC. V is TRBV28 and J is TRBJ2-7; D gene ambiguous. Germline V lookup: CDR1 MDHEN, CDR2 SYDVKM. V gave up 6 bases and J gave up 3 bases, with 6 bases separating them. CDR3 size: 11 residues.

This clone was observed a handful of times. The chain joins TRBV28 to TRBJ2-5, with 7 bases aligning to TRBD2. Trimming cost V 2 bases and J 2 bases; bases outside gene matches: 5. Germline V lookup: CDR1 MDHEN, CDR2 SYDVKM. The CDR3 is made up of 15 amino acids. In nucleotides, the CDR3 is TGTGCCAGCAGTTTAAATTCAGCGGGGCAAGAGACCCAGTACTTC. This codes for CASSLNSAGQETQYF.

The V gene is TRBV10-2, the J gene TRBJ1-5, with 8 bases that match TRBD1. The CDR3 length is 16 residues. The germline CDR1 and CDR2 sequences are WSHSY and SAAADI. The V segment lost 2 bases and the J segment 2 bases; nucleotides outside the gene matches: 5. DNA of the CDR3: TGCGCCAGCAGTGAGACAGGGGGAGGTGGCAATCAGCCCCAGCATTTT. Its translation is CASSETGGGGNQPQHF.

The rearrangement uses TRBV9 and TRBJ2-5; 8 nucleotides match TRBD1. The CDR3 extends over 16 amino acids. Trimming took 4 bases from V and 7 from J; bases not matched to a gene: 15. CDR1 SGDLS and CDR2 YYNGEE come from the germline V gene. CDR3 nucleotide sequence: TGTGCCAGCAGCCCTCGGACAGGGTCCGGTGCGGCGACCCAGTACTTC. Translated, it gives CASSPRTGSGAATQYF.

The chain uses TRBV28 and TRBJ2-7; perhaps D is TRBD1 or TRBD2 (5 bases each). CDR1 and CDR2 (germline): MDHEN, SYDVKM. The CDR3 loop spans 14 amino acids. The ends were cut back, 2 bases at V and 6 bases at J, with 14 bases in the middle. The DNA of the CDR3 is TGTGCCAGCAGTTTAGGGGACGATGGGGCCGAGCAGTACTTC. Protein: CASSLGDDGAEQYF.

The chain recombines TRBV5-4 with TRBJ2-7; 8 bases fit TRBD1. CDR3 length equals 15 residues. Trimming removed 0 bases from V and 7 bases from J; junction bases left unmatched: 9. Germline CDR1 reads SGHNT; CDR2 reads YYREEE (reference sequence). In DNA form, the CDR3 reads TGTGCCAGCAGCTTGGGACAGGGGAGCCGCGTAGAGCAGTACTTC. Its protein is CASSLGQGSRVEQYF. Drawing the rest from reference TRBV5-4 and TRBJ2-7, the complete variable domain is ETGVTQSPTHLIKTRGQQVTLRCSSQSGHNTVSWYQQALGQGPQFIFQYYREEENGRGNFPPRFSGLQFPNYSSELNVNALELDDSALYLCASSLGQGSRVEQYFGPGTRLTVT.

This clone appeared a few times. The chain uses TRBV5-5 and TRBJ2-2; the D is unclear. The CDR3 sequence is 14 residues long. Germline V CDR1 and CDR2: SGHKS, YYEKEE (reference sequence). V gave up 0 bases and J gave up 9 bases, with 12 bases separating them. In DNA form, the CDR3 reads TGTGCCAGCAGCTTGGATCTGTTTCCGAGGGAGCTGTTTTTT. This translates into CASSLDLFPRELFF.

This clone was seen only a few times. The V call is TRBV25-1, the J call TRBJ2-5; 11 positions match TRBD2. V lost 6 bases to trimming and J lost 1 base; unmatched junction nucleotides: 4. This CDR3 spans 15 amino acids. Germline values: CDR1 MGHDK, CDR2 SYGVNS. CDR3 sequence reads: CASSQGTSGQETQYF. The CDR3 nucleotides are TGTGCCAGCAGCCAAGGGACTAGCGGCCAAGAGACCCAGTACTTC.

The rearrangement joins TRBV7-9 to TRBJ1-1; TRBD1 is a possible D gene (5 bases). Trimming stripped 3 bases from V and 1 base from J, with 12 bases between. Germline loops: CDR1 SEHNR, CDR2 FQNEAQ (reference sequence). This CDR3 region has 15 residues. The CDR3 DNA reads TGTGCCAGCAGCTTGCCGGACAAGAGGAACACTGAAGCTTTCTTT. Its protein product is CASSLPDKRNTEAFF.

In DNA form, the CDR3 reads TGTGCCAGCAGCTTAGTGTCGGGACTAAACAATGAGCAGTTCTTC. Protein sequence: CASSLVSGLNNEQFF. This chain connects TRBV7-3 to TRBJ2-1; 7 nucleotides match TRBD2. V shed 2 bases and J 5 bases; nucleotides not matched to a gene: 6. Germline V lookup: CDR1 SGHTA, CDR2 FQGTGA. The CDR3 is made up of 15 amino acids.

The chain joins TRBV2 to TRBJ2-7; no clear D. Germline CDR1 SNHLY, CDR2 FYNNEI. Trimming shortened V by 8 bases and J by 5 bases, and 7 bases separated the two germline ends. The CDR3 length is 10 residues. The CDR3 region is CASGKDEQYF. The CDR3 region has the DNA TGTGCCAGCGGCAAGGACGAGCAGTACTTC. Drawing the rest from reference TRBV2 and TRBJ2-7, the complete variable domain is EPEVTQTPSHQVTQMGQEVILRCVPISNHLYFYWYRQILGQKVEFLVSFYNNEISEKSEIFDDQFSVERPDGSNFTLKIRSTKLEDSAMYFCASGKDEQYFGPGTRLTVT.

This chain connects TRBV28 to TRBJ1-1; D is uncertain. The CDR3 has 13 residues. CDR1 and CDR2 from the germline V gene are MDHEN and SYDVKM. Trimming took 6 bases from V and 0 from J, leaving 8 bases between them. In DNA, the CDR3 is TGTGCCAGCAGCCCTCAGATGAACACTGAAGCTTTCTTT. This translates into CASSPQMNTEAFF.

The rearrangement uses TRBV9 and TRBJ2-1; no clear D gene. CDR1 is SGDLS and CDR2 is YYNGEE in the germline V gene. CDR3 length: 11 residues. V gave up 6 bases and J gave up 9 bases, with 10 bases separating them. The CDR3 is CASTIMGEQFF. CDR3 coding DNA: TGTGCCAGCACAATTATGGGTGAGCAGTTCTTC.

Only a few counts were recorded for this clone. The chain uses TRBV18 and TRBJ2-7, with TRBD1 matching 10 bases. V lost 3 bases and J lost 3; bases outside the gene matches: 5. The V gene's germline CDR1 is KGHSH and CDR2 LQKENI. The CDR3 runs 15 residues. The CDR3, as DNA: TGTGCCAGCTCACCCGGGACAGGGGTGAGCTACGAGCAGTACTTC. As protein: CASSPGTGVSYEQYF.

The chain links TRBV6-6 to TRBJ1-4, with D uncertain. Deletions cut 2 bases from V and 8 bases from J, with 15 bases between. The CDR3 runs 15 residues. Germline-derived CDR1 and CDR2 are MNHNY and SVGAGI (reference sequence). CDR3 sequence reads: CASSYAKAAQEKLFF. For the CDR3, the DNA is TGTGCCAGCAGTTACGCCAAAGCGGCCCAGGAAAAACTGTTTTTT.

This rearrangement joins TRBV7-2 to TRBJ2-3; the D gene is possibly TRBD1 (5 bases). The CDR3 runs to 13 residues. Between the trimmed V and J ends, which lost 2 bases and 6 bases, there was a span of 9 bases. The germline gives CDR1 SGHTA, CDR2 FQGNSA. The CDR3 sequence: CASSLRGLDTQYF. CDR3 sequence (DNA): TGTGCCAGCAGCTTAAGGGGATTGGATACGCAGTATTTT.

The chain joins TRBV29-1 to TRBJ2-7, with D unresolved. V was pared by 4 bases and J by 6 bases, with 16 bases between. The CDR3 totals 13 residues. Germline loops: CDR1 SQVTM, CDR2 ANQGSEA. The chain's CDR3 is CSVGSTAAREQYF. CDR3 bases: TGCAGCGTTGGCTCAACGGCTGCTCGCGAGCAGTACTTC.

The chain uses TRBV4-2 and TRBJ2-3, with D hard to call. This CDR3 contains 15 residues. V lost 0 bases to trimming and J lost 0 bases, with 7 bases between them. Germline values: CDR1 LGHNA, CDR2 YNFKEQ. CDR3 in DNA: TGTGCCAGCAGCCAAGACCCCGACAGCACAGATACGCAGTATTTT. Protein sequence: CASSQDPDSTDTQYF.